Listed below are T cell receptor beta chains from one sample, sequenced in a study of OX40 agonist ivuxolimab in advanced cancers. Only in-frame clones appear in the TCRdb table, and some are missing; sequencing was by immunoSEQ multiplex PCR. The sample records roughly 100,000 clones, more than 80% being singletons. The specimen comprised CD4+ or CD8+ T cells sorted from blood, sampled in a trial of the OX40 agonist ivuxolimab. The receptors originated from an adult with an advanced solid tumor such as melanoma, head and neck, liver or kidney cancer. Each CDR3 is given with its conserved first and last residue. Fields, in order: clone size, V gene, D gene, CDR3 length, J gene, CDR3 DNA, CDR3 protein. D genes are given only for firm matches. Only some rows state a clone size, as once, few, many or a class for expanded clones.

clone size: -
V gene: TRBV7-9
D gene: TRBD1
CDR3 length: 15
J gene: TRBJ1-1
CDR3 DNA: TGTGCCAGCAGCTTAGGAGGGACAGTAAACACTGAAGCTTTCTTT
CDR3 protein: CASSLGGTVNTEAFF

clone size: -
V gene: TRBV18
D gene: TRBD1
CDR3 length: 16
J gene: TRBJ2-5
CDR3 DNA: TGTGCCAGCTCACCCCGACAGGGGGTGAGGGTAGAGACCCAGTACTTC
CDR3 protein: CASSPRQGVRVETQYF

clone size: -
V gene: TRBV11-2
D gene: TRBD1
CDR3 length: 15
J gene: TRBJ1-1
CDR3 DNA: TGTGCCAGCAGCTCACAGGGGGCGCGGATCACTGAAGCTTTCTTT
CDR3 protein: CASSSQGARITEAFF

clone size: -
V gene: TRBV7-9
D gene: TRBD1
CDR3 length: 15
J gene: TRBJ2-7
CDR3 DNA: TGTGCCAGCAGCTTCCCGGACAGGGGTACCTACGAGCAGTACTTC
CDR3 protein: CASSFPDRGTYEQYF

clone size: -
V gene: TRBV9
D gene: -
CDR3 length: 16
J gene: TRBJ1-1
CDR3 DNA: TGTGCCAGCGGATTGGACGCTTCTCAGGGGAACACTGAAGCTTTCTTT
CDR3 protein: CASGLDASQGNTEAFF

clone size: -
V gene: TRBV6-1
D gene: TRBD1
CDR3 length: 14
J gene: TRBJ2-7
CDR3 DNA: TGTGCCAGCAGAGCACCGGGACAGGCCTACGAGCAGTACTTC
CDR3 protein: CASRAPGQAYEQYF

clone size: -
V gene: TRBV2
D gene: TRBD1
CDR3 length: 15
J gene: TRBJ1-3
CDR3 DNA: TGTGCCAGCAGTGAAGTGGGACAGGGGTACGACACCATATATTTT
CDR3 protein: CASSEVGQGYDTIYF

clone size: -
V gene: TRBV5-1
D gene: TRBD2
CDR3 length: 15
J gene: TRBJ2-3
CDR3 DNA: TGCGCCAGCAAGAGGACTAGCGGGACTCGTGATACGCAGTATTTT
CDR3 protein: CASKRTSGTRDTQYF

clone size: -
V gene: TRBV10-1
D gene: -
CDR3 length: 13
J gene: TRBJ2-2
CDR3 DNA: TGCGCCAGCAGTGAACTTACCACCGGGGAGCTGTTTTTT
CDR3 protein: CASSELTTGELFF

clone size: -
V gene: TRBV18
D gene: -
CDR3 length: 14
J gene: TRBJ2-3
CDR3 DNA: TGTGCCAGCTCACCAGGCCCCACACCAGATACGCAGTATTTT
CDR3 protein: CASSPGPTPDTQYF

clone size: once
V gene: TRBV2
D gene: -
CDR3 length: 14
J gene: TRBJ1-5
CDR3 DNA: TGTGCCAGCAGTACGCAGGGATCCCGGGGGCCCCAGCATTTT
CDR3 protein: CASSTQGSRGPQHF

clone size: -
V gene: TRBV27
D gene: TRBD1
CDR3 length: 16
J gene: TRBJ2-7
CDR3 DNA: TGTGCCAGCAGTTACCAACCGGGACAGGTTCCCTACGAGCAGTACTTC
CDR3 protein: CASSYQPGQVPYEQYF

clone size: -
V gene: TRBV7-9
D gene: TRBD1
CDR3 length: 13
J gene: TRBJ1-6
CDR3 DNA: TGTGCCAGCAAGACAGGGTTCGATTCACCCCTCCACTTT
CDR3 protein: CASKTGFDSPLHF

clone size: -
V gene: TRBV29-1
D gene: TRBD1
CDR3 length: 15
J gene: TRBJ2-1
CDR3 DNA: TGCAGCGTGACTCCCGGGACAGGGGGCTCGGATGAGCAGTTCTTC
CDR3 protein: CSVTPGTGGSDEQFF

clone size: once
V gene: TRBV6-5
D gene: TRBD1
CDR3 length: 15
J gene: TRBJ2-3
CDR3 DNA: TGTGCCAGCAGATCGGACAGGTTTAGCACAGATACGCAGTATTTT
CDR3 protein: CASRSDRFSTDTQYF

clone size: -
V gene: TRBV5-1
D gene: TRBD1
CDR3 length: 15
J gene: TRBJ2-7
CDR3 DNA: TGCGCCAGCAGCTCACAAACGGACAGGGCGCACGAGCAGTACTTC
CDR3 protein: CASSSQTDRAHEQYF

clone size: few
V gene: TRBV5-1
D gene: TRBD2
CDR3 length: 17
J gene: TRBJ2-4
CDR3 DNA: TGCGCCAGCAGACCCTCTAGCGGGGATGGGGCCAAAAACATTCAGTACTTC
CDR3 protein: CASRPSSGDGAKNIQYF

clone size: -
V gene: TRBV21-1
D gene: -
CDR3 length: 16
J gene: TRBJ1-5
CDR3 DNA: TGTGCCAGCAGCATTTCCGGGACAGGGGTCCATCAGCCCCAGCATTTT
CDR3 protein: CASSISGTGVHQPQHF